Listed here are 30 T cell receptor beta chains from one sample, sequenced in a study of neurological immune-mediated disorders (dated by TCRdb to the late 2010s). The protocol used for the library was 5' RACE. The data were produced on an Illumina HiSeq 2500. In-frame beta chains were kept once TCRdb had trimmed the public reads at Q25 with fastp and called clones with MiXCR. Identical CDR3 proteins give one entry, which carries the most common genes and DNA. The sample table records around 26,000 distinct CDR3 sequences; less than 8.5% of these occur just once. The ten biggest clones cover roughly 10% of the sample. Sequencing was done on a sample of PBMCs. All receptors come from a woman in her forties or fifties in good health.

This clonotype was observed at least ten times. The chain links TRBV29-1 to TRBJ1-1, with no clear D. The CDR3 is 11 residues long. Germline assignment: CDR1 SQVTM and CDR2 ANQGSEA. Deletions cut 7 bases from V and 6 bases from J, with 12 bases between. CDR3 DNA sequence: TGCAGCGCCCTGTATGTCCCTGAAGCTTTCTTT. Its translation is CSALYVPEAFF.

This clonotype was counted many times. CDR3 sequence: CASFSGGSFNSGNTIYF. CDR3 coding DNA: TGTGCCAGTTTTTCAGGGGGCTCTTTTAACTCTGGAAACACCATATATTTT. The chain recombines TRBV2 with TRBJ1-3, with TRBD1 identical over 8 bases. Germline loops: CDR1 SNHLY, CDR2 FYNNEI. CDR3 length equals 17 residues. V lost 9 bases, J lost 0 bases, and 13 bases stayed unmatched. Using reference TRBV2 and TRBJ1-3 for the parts outside the CDR3, the full variable domain is EPEVTQTPSHQVTQMGQEVILRCVPISNHLYFYWYRQILGQKVEFLVSFYNNEISEKSEIFDDQFSVERPDGSNFTLKIRSTKLEDSAMYFCASFSGGSFNSGNTIYFGEGSWLTVV.

This clonotype was counted ten times or more. The V gene is TRBV14, the J gene TRBJ1-3; D is uncertain. Trimming removed 3 bases at V and 10 bases at J, with 10 bases between. CDR1 is SGHDN, CDR2 FVKESK, per germline. This CDR3 spans 12 amino acids. The CDR3 loop reads CASSHNLQTIYF. Written as DNA, the CDR3 is TGTGCCAGCAGCCATAACCTGCAGACCATATATTTT.

V usage is TRBV12-3 or TRBV12-4 and J usage is TRBJ1-1; tentative D call: TRBD1 (6 bases). Deletions cut 7 bases from V and 7 bases from J, with 13 bases between. The CDR3 runs 12 residues. CDR3 coding DNA: TGTGCCAGCACTCGGGGGCAGAGTGAAGCTTTCTTT. Amino acid sequence: CASTRGQSEAFF.

This clonotype has a count of ten or more. This chain links TRBV5-1 with TRBJ2-3; D call uncertain. V was pared by 4 bases and J by 6 bases, with 6 bases between. Looked up from germline, CDR1 is SGHRS and CDR2 is YFSETQ. CDR3 length: 11 amino acids. The CDR3 region has the DNA TGCGCCAGCAGCGAACTGGATACGCAGTATTTT. Encoded protein: CASSELDTQYF.

With respect to this clonotype: Since a much larger clone is just one base distant, this may be a read error. The rearrangement uses TRBV27 and TRBJ2-7; D unclear. The V gene's germline CDR1 is MNHEY and CDR2 SMNVEV (reference sequence). This CDR3 is built from 17 residues. The chain's CDR3 is CANSPSHRSFPPYKQYF. The CDR3 DNA is TGTGCCAACTCCCCAAGTCACAGAAGCTTCCCCCCCTACAAGCAGTACTTC.

There are many counts of this clonotype. Here the CDR3 reads CASSPGGGAQGYTF. CDR3 in DNA: TGTGCCAGCAGCCCGGGGGGAGGGGCGCAGGGCTACACCTTC. The chain links TRBV7-2 to TRBJ1-2; the D gene is possibly TRBD1 (5 bases). Germline CDR1 is SGHTA and CDR2 is FQGNSA. The CDR3 consists of 14 residues. Trimming took 5 bases from V and 8 from J, leaving 18 bases between them.

This clonotype came up many times. V is TRBV29-1 and J is TRBJ2-7; either TRBD1 or TRBD2 may fit D (5 bases each). Germline CDR1 SQVTM, CDR2 ANQGSEA. V was clipped by 6 bases and J by 3 bases, with 15 bases between them. The CDR3 contains 13 residues. CDR3 loop: CSVGDGLSYEQYF. CDR3 bases: TGCAGCGTCGGGGACGGCCTCAGCTACGAGCAGTACTTC.

This clonotype occurred many times. The chain uses TRBV7-6 and TRBJ2-7, with a weak D call TRBD1 (6 bases). Germline-derived CDR1 and CDR2 are SGHVS and FNYEAQ. V lost 4 bases and J 5 bases, leaving 12 bases between the germline ends. The CDR3 has 13 amino acids. The CDR3: CASSSYRAHEQYF. The CDR3, as DNA: TGTGCCAGCAGCTCGTACAGGGCCCACGAGCAGTACTTC. The full variable domain, rest sourced from reference TRBV7-6 and TRBJ2-7, is GAGVSQSPRYKVTKRGQDVALRCDPISGHVSLYWYRQALGQGPEFLTYFNYEAQQDKSGLPNDRFSAERPEGSISTLTIQRTEQRDSAMYRCASSSYRAHEQYFGPGTRLTVT.

This clonotype was picked up many times. The J gene is TRBJ2-4, the V gene TRBV20-1; D unclear. Per germline, CDR1 DFQATT and CDR2 SNEGSKA (reference sequence). Trimming took off 2 bases at V and 0 bases at J, with 5 bases between the two ends. CDR3 length: 13 amino acids. CDR3 loop: CSARMGAKNIQYF. The CDR3 DNA reads TGCAGTGCTAGAATGGGAGCCAAAAACATTCAGTACTTC.

This clonotype was seen at least ten times. This chain uses TRBV20-1 with TRBJ2-3; TRBD1 matches at 7 bases. This CDR3 spans 17 amino acids. CDR1 is DFQATT and CDR2 is SNEGSKA in the germline V gene (reference sequence). J gave up 0 bases and V 4 bases, and 13 bases lay outside the gene matches. The CDR3 DNA reads TGCAGTGCTACCCCCTTACCTCGGACAGGTAGCACAGATACGCAGTATTTT. The encoded protein is CSATPLPRTGSTDTQYF.

This clonotype was found many times. The V call is TRBV5-1, the J call TRBJ2-1, with TRBD2 as a possible D gene (5 bases). Trimming removed 2 bases from V and 9 bases from J, with 15 bases in between. The CDR3 has 14 amino acids. CDR1 SGHRS and CDR2 YFSETQ come from the germline V gene. CDR3 coding DNA: TGCGCCAGCAGCTTTCGGAAGTTCGAGGGTGAGCAGTTCTTC. This gives the protein CASSFRKFEGEQFF.

This clonotype occurred many times. The chain combines TRBV14 with TRBJ1-2; 9 positions match TRBD1. Germline CDR1 reads SGHDN; CDR2 reads FVKESK. This CDR3 contains 13 residues. Trimming at V came to 4 bases and at J to 6 bases, leaving 3 bases not matched to a gene. CDR3 coding DNA: TGTGCCAGCAGCCCCAGGACAGGGGATGGCTACACCTTC. It encodes CASSPRTGDGYTF.

This clonotype was seen repeatedly, ten times or more. The chain recombines TRBV5-1 with TRBJ1-1, with TRBD1 matching 9 bases. CDR1 and CDR2 from the germline V gene are SGHRS and YFSETQ. The CDR3 spans 15 residues. Germline trimming cut 4 bases from V and 4 bases from J; bases unmatched to any gene: 8. The CDR3 loop reads CASSAGQGGSTEAFF. Written as DNA, the CDR3 is TGCGCCAGCAGCGCGGGACAGGGAGGGAGCACTGAAGCTTTCTTT.

This clonotype came up many times. This sequence joins TRBV28 and TRBJ1-1; the D gene is possibly TRBD1 (5 bases). V dropped 2 bases and J dropped 1 base, with 11 bases sitting between them. Germline V gene data show CDR1 as MDHEN and CDR2 as SYDVKM. The CDR3 has 15 residues. The CDR3 nucleotides are TGTGCCAGCAGTTTACCCGGGACGGAGAACACTGAAGCTTTCTTT. Its translation is CASSLPGTENTEAFF.

This clonotype was counted ten times or more. The rearrangement links TRBV2 to TRBJ2-7; D tentatively fits TRBD1 or TRBD2 (6 bases each). CDR1 is SNHLY, CDR2 FYNNEI, per germline. The CDR3 has 15 residues. V was shortened by 6 bases and J by 3 bases, with 18 bases between the two germline ends. The DNA of the CDR3 is TGTGCCAGCAGAAGAAGGGGGGTTTTGGGCTACGAGCAGTACTTC. Its protein is CASRRRGVLGYEQYF.

V and J are TRBV9 and TRBJ2-7, with D tentatively TRBD1 (7 bases). Trimming took 7 bases from V and 6 from J, leaving 20 bases between them. CDR3 length equals 14 residues. Germline CDR1 is SGDLS and CDR2 is YYNGEE. The CDR3 is CASSPQGGPAEQYF. DNA for the CDR3: TGTGCCAGCTCCCCGCAGGGGGGCCCTGCCGAGCAGTACTTC.

This clonotype was detected many times. V is TRBV20-1 and J is TRBJ2-7; no clear D gene. CDR1 is DFQATT, CDR2 SNEGSKA, per germline (reference sequence). The V and J ends lost 7 bases and 7 bases respectively, with 17 bases between them. This CDR3 contains 12 residues. The CDR3 region has the DNA TGCAGTGGTGAAGGCAACCTGGAAGAGCAGTACTTC. Translating it yields CSGEGNLEEQYF.

This clonotype was seen more than once but under ten times. The V and J genes are TRBV11-2 and TRBJ2-7, with 12 bases identical to TRBD2. Germline V gene data show CDR1 as SGHAT and CDR2 as FQNNGV. The V and J ends lost 5 bases and 3 bases, in that order; junction bases with no gene match: 8. The CDR3 consists of 16 residues. CDR3 sequence: CASSPEGTSGYYEQYF. The CDR3 nucleotides read TGTGCCAGCAGCCCCGAGGGGACTAGCGGGTACTACGAGCAGTACTTC. Using reference TRBV11-2 and TRBJ2-7 for the parts outside the CDR3, the full variable domain is EAGVAQSPRYKIIEKRQSVAFWCNPISGHATLYWYQQILGQGPKLLIQFQNNGVVDDSQLPKDRFSAERLKGVDSTLKIQPAKLEDSAVYLCASSPEGTSGYYEQYFGPGTRLTVT.

This clonotype was counted at least ten times. The chain links TRBV5-1 to TRBJ2-2; D call uncertain. Trimming left V 4 bases short and J 3 bases short, with 10 bases between. From germline, CDR1 is SGHRS and CDR2 YFSETQ. The CDR3 sequence is 14 residues long. CDR3 loop: CASSKVTDTGELFF. The CDR3 coding sequence is TGCGCCAGCAGCAAGGTCACTGACACCGGGGAGCTGTTTTTT.

This clonotype was detected ten times or more. V gene TRBV28 combines with J gene TRBJ2-1; D possibly corresponds to TRBD1 (5 bases). The CDR3 loop spans 13 amino acids. Trimming took off 2 bases at V and 6 bases at J, with 8 bases between the two ends. CDR1 is MDHEN and CDR2 is SYDVKM in the germline V gene. The CDR3 nucleotides read TGTGCCAGCAGTTTAGTTAGGGGCAATGAGCAGTTCTTC. It translates to CASSLVRGNEQFF.

This clonotype has at least ten counts. The chain carries TRBV12-3 or TRBV12-4 and TRBJ2-3; D unclear. V was clipped by 4 bases and J by 2 bases, with 7 bases between them. The CDR3 is 13 amino acids. CDR3 protein: CASSWGYTDTQYF. In DNA, the CDR3 is TGTGCCAGCAGTTGGGGATACACAGATACGCAGTATTTT.

The chain joins TRBV10-3 to TRBJ2-1, with TRBD2 matching 9 bases. From germline, CDR1 is ENHRY and CDR2 SYGVKD. The CDR3 covers 13 residues. Trimming cost V 10 bases and J 5 bases; bases outside gene matches: 6. The CDR3 coding sequence is TGTGCCACCGCTAGCGGGGTAGACAATGAGCAGTTCTTC. Amino acids: CATASGVDNEQFF.

This clonotype occurred many times. J is TRBJ1-5 and V is TRBV20-1; D perhaps matches TRBD1 (5 bases). Trimming removed 2 bases from V and 2 bases from J, with 16 bases in between. The CDR3 contains 16 residues. Per the germline V gene, CDR1 is DFQATT and CDR2 is SNEGSKA (reference sequence). Written as DNA, the CDR3 is TGCAGTGCTAGACGGCGGGGGGAAGGGGGCAATCAGCCCCAGCATTTT. It translates to CSARRRGEGGNQPQHF.

This clonotype was seen at least ten times. J is TRBJ2-1 and V is TRBV7-7, with TRBD2 as a possible D gene (6 bases). Looked up from germline, CDR1 is SSHAT and CDR2 is FNYEAQ (reference sequence). Trimming took off 2 bases at V and 8 bases at J, with 13 bases between the two ends. The CDR3 consists of 14 residues. The CDR3 coding sequence is TGTGCCAGCAGCTTACGGGAGAGGTCGGATGAGCAGTTCTTC. Encoded protein: CASSLRERSDEQFF. Supplemented by reference TRBV7-7 and TRBJ2-1, the full variable domain reads GAGVSQSPRYKVTKRGQDVTLRCDPISSHATLYWYQQALGQGPEFLTYFNYEAQPDKSGLPSDRFSAERPEGSISTLTIQRTEQRDSAMYRCASSLRERSDEQFFGPGTRLTVL.

This clonotype was seen many times. V and J are TRBV6-4 and TRBJ1-5; tentatively, D is TRBD1 (5 bases). Germline CDR1 MRHNA, CDR2 SNTAGT. CDR3 length equals 14 residues. The germline V and J ends were trimmed by 5 bases and 4 bases, with 12 bases remaining between them. The CDR3 DNA follows: TGTGCCAGCAGTCCGGGACCTATGAATCAGCCCCAGCATTTT. It encodes CASSPGPMNQPQHF.

This clonotype was counted at least ten times. The rearrangement links TRBV20-1 to TRBJ2-3, with 8 bases matching TRBD2. Germline lookup yields CDR1 DFQATT and CDR2 SNEGSKA (reference sequence). V was clipped by 0 bases and J by 4 bases; unmatched bases: 6. This CDR3 region has 15 residues. The CDR3: CSARDWAGGPDTQYF. In nucleotides, the CDR3 is TGCAGTGCTAGAGATTGGGCGGGGGGTCCAGATACGCAGTATTTT.

This clonotype has at least ten counts. The genes are TRBV6-5 and TRBJ2-6; D unresolved. The CDR3 consists of 16 residues. Germline V gene lookup returns CDR1 MNHEY and CDR2 SVGAGI. V gave up 5 bases and J gave up 1 base, with 12 bases separating them. The CDR3 region is CASSPLWRSGANVLTF. DNA for the CDR3: TGTGCCAGCAGTCCCCTATGGAGATCTGGGGCCAACGTCCTGACTTTC.

This clonotype was observed at least ten times. This chain uses TRBV7-9 with TRBJ2-6; D not certain. The CDR3 extends over 14 amino acids. Germline V lookup: CDR1 SEHNR, CDR2 FQNEAQ (reference sequence). The V and J ends lost 2 bases and 4 bases respectively, with 6 bases between them. The DNA of the CDR3 is TGTGCCAGCAGCTTAAGCCTCGGGGCCAACGTCCTGACTTTC. Translating gives CASSLSLGANVLTF.

Ten or more counts support this clonotype. The chain recombines TRBV7-2 with TRBJ2-5; D is unclear. The germline gives CDR1 SGHTA, CDR2 FQGNSA. The CDR3 is 12 amino acids. V shed 0 bases and J shed 7 bases, with 6 bases lying between them. Here the CDR3 DNA reads TGTGCCAGCAGCTTAGCTCCCACGACCCAGTACTTC. It encodes CASSLAPTTQYF.